This TCR beta chain was found in a study of memory CD4+ T cells and cytomegalovirus serostatus. The protocol was immunoSEQ multiplex PCR, while the TCRdb copy is restricted to in-frame clones and leaves out a portion. The sample holds 85,000 to 100,000 clones, under 90% seen once. Single viable CD3+CD4+CD8-CD45RO+ cells were sorted as the memory CD4+ T cells. Serostatus was set by detecting CMV pp150, pp28, p38, p52 IgG. V lost 7 bases to trimming and J lost 1 base; unmatched junction nucleotides: 3. The CDR3 is made up of 13 amino acids. CDR1 SGHTA and CDR2 FQGNSA come from the germline V gene. V gene TRBV7-2 combines with J gene TRBJ2-5, with 7 bases aligning to TRBD2. The sample was memory CD4+ T cells from blood. This clonotype was obtained from an adult in good health and CMV-seropositive. The CDR3 here is CASMRGTQETQYF. CDR3 bases: TGTGCCAGCATGCGGGGGACCCAAGAGACCCAGTACTTC.